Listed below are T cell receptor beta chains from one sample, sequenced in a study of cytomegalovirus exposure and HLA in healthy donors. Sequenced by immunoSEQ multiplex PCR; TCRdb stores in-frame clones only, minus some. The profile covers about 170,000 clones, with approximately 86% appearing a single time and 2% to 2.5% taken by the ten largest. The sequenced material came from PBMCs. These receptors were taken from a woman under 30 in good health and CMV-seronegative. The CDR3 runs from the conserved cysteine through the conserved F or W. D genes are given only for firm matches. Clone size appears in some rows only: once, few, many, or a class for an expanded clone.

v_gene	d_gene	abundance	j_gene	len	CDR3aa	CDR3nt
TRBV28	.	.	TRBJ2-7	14	CASSTAPHSYEQYF	TGTGCCAGCAGCACAGCTCCCCACTCCTACGAGCAGTACTTC
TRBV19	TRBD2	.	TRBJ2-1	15	CASTRLAGGPNEQFF	TGTGCCAGTACCCGACTAGCGGGGGGGCCCAATGAGCAGTTCTTC
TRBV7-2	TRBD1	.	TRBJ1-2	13	CASRSQGALGYTF	TGTGCCAGCAGGTCACAGGGGGCCCTCGGCTACACCTTC
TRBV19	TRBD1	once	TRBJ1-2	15	CASSIGGQGLYGYTF	TGTGCCAGTAGTATAGGGGGACAGGGCCTATATGGCTACACCTTC
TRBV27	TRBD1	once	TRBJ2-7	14	CASSLSRQGYEQYF	TGTGCCAGCAGTTTAAGCCGACAGGGGTACGAGCAGTACTTC
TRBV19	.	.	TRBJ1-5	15	CASSIGRGSNQPQHF	TGTGCCAGTAGTATAGGCAGGGGTAGCAATCAGCCCCAGCATTTT
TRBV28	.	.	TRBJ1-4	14	CASFPGRADEKLFF	TGTGCCAGCTTCCCCGGGAGGGCCGATGAAAAACTGTTTTTT
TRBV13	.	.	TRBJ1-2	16	CASSQTSAWSRFGYTF	TGTGCCAGCAGTCAAACCTCCGCGTGGAGTCGCTTCGGCTACACCTTC
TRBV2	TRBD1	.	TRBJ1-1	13	CASRWTGSTEAFF	TGTGCCAGCAGGTGGACAGGGAGCACTGAAGCTTTCTTT
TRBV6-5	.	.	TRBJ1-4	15	CASSYSTGFNEKLFF	TGTGCCAGCAGTTACTCTACAGGCTTTAATGAAAAACTGTTTTTT
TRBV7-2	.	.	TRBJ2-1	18	CASSLALKGPLGYNEQFF	TGTGCCAGCAGCTTAGCGCTTAAAGGACCACTAGGGTACAATGAGCAGTTCTTC
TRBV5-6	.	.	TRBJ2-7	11	CASSWRDEQYF	TGTGCCAGCAGCTGGAGGGACGAGCAGTACTTC
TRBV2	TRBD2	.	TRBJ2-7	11	CAYGGWSEQYF	TGTGCCTACGGGGGGTGGAGCGAGCAGTACTTC
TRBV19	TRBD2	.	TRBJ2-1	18	CASSMPGLAGGPYNEQFF	TGTGCCAGTAGTATGCCCGGACTAGCGGGGGGTCCCTACAATGAGCAGTTCTTC
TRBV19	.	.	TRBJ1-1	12	CASKDLNTEAFF	TGTGCCAGTAAGGACTTGAACACTGAAGCTTTCTTT
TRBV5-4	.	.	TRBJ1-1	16	CASSLDLTVMNTEAFF	TGTGCCAGCAGCTTGGATTTGACAGTTATGAACACTGAAGCTTTCTTT
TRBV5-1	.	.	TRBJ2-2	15	CASGRRGADTGELFF	TGCGCCAGCGGGAGGAGGGGTGCGGACACCGGGGAGCTGTTTTTT
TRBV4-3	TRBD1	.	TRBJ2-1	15	CASSSRDSSYNEQFF	TGCGCCAGCAGCTCCAGGGACAGCTCCTACAATGAGCAGTTCTTC
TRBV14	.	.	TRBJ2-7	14	CASSQGSFSYEQYF	TGTGCCAGCAGCCAGGGCAGTTTCTCCTACGAGCAGTACTTC
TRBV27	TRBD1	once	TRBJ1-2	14	CASRARTGAYGYTF	TGTGCCAGCAGGGCCCGGACAGGCGCCTATGGCTACACCTTC
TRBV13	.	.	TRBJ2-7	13	CASSLEGGYEQYF	TGTGCCAGCAGCTTAGAAGGGGGCTACGAGCAGTACTTC
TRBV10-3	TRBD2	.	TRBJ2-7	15	CAIRELAGGSYEQYF	TGTGCCATCAGGGAACTAGCGGGAGGGTCCTACGAGCAGTACTTC
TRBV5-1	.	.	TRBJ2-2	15	CASSPRQSSTGELFF	TGCGCCAGCAGCCCCCGACAGAGTAGCACCGGGGAGCTGTTTTTT
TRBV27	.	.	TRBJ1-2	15	CASSLHATDNYGYTF	TGTGCCAGCAGTTTACACGCGACAGATAACTATGGCTACACCTTC
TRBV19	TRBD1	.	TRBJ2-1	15	CASTSGQGSYNEQFF	TGTGCCAGTACCTCGGGACAGGGATCCTACAATGAGCAGTTCTTC
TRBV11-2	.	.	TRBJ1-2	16	CASRLTSTGRHYGYTF	TGTGCCAGCAGACTGACCTCTACAGGAAGGCACTATGGCTACACCTTC
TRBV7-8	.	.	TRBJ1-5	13	CASSLSGITPQHF	TGTGCCAGCAGCTTATCCGGGATCACTCCCCAGCATTTT
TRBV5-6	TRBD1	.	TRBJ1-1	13	CASSLGTGLEAFF	TGTGCCAGCAGCTTAGGGACAGGGCTTGAAGCTTTCTTT
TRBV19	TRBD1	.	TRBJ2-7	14	CASSWDRAAGEQYF	TGTGCCAGTAGTTGGGACAGGGCCGCCGGCGAGCAGTACTTC
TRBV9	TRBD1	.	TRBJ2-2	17	CASSHMRGTGNTGELFF	TGTGCCAGCAGCCATATGAGGGGGACAGGGAACACCGGGGAGCTGTTTTTT
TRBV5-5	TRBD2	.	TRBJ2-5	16	CASSLRVGTTRETQYF	TGTGCCAGCAGCCTGCGGGTAGGGACTACGAGGGAGACCCAGTACTTC
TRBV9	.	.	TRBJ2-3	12	CASSGLRDTQYF	TGTGCCAGCAGCGGACTAAGGGATACGCAGTATTTT
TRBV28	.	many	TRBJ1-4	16	CASSLHSGSINEKLFF	TGTGCCAGCAGCCTCCACTCGGGGTCAATTAATGAAAAACTGTTTTTT
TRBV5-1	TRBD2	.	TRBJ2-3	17	CASSLEAGAASTDTQYF	TGCGCCAGCAGCTTAGAAGCGGGAGCCGCTAGCACAGATACGCAGTATTTT
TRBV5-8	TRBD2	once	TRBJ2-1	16	CASSRRGGSSYNEQFF	TGTGCCAGCAGCCGCCGCGGGGGGAGCTCCTACAATGAGCAGTTCTTC
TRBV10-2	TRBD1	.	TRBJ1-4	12	CASSQWQGELFF	TGCGCCAGCAGTCAATGGCAGGGGGAACTGTTTTTT
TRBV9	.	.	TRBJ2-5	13	CASSVGGEETQYF	TGTGCCAGCAGCGTAGGGGGGGAAGAGACCCAGTACTTC
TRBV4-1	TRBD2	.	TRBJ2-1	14	CASLGGTAGNEQFF	TGCGCCAGCCTGGGGGGGACGGCCGGCAATGAGCAGTTCTTC
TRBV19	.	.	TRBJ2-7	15	CASSIGGGEPYEQYF	TGTGCCAGTAGTATCGGCGGTGGGGAGCCCTACGAGCAGTACTTC
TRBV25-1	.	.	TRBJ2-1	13	CASQGGGGNEQFF	TGTGCCTCCCAGGGGGGAGGAGGCAATGAGCAGTTCTTC
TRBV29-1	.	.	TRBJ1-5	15	CSVAVRNGQSETQHF	TGCAGCGTTGCCGTGAGGAACGGCCAATCAGAGACCCAGCATTTT
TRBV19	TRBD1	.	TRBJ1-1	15	CASSIQGQGATEAFF	TGTGCCAGTAGTATTCAGGGACAGGGGGCCACTGAAGCTTTCTTT
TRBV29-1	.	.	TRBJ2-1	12	CSVEGLGGEQFF	TGCAGCGTTGAGGGATTAGGGGGTGAGCAGTTCTTC
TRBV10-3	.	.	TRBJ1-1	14	CAISLQGSNTEAFF	TGTGCCATCAGTCTACAGGGTTCGAACACTGAAGCTTTCTTT
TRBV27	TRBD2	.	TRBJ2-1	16	CASSLKPAGTYNEQFF	TGTGCCAGCAGTTTAAAACCAGCGGGGACCTACAATGAGCAGTTCTTC
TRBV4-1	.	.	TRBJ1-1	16	CASSPKGIDWNTEAFF	TGCGCCAGCAGCCCCAAGGGGATTGATTGGAACACTGAAGCTTTCTTT
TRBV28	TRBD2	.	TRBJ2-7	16	CASSTPSSGRAYEQYF	TGTGCCAGCAGTACCCCCTCTAGCGGGAGGGCCTACGAGCAGTACTTC
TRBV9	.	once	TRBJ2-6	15	CASSVGLSGANVLTF	TGTGCCAGCAGCGTAGGGCTCTCTGGGGCCAACGTCCTGACTTTC
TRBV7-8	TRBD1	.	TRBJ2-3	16	CASSREGQGGSDTQYF	TGTGCCAGCAGTAGAGAGGGACAGGGGGGATCAGATACGCAGTATTTT
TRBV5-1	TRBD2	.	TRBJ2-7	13	CASSLVYGGGKYF	TGCGCCAGCAGCTTGGTATATGGCGGGGGAAAGTACTTC
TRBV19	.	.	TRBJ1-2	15	CASRTRDTINYGYTF	TGTGCCAGTAGAACCCGGGACACCATTAACTATGGCTACACCTTC
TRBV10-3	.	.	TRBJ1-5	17	CAISDKQVIYSNQPQHF	TGTGCCATCAGTGATAAGCAGGTGATTTATAGCAATCAGCCCCAGCATTTT
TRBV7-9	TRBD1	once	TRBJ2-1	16	CASSLTGGPLYNEQFF	TGTGCCAGCAGCTTGACAGGGGGTCCCCTCTACAATGAGCAGTTCTTC
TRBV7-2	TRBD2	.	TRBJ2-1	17	CASSWRLSSGGDNEQFF	TGTGCCAGCAGCTGGAGGCTCTCTAGCGGAGGGGACAATGAGCAGTTCTTC
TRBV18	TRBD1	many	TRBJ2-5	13	CASSEGGGETQYF	TGTGCCAGCTCGGAAGGGGGCGGAGAGACCCAGTACTTC